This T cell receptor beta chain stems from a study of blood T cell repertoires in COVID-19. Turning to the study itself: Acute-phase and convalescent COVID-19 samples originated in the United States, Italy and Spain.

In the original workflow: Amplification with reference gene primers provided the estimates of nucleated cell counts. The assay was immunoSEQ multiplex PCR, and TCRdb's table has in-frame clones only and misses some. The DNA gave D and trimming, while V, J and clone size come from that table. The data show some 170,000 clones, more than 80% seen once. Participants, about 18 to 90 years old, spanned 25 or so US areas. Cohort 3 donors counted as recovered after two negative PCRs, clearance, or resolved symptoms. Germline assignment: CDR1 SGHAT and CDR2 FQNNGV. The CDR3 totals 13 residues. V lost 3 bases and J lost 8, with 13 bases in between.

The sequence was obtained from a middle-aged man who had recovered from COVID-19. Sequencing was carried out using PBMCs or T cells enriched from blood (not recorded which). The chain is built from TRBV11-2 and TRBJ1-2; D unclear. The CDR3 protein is CASSFGNLGGYTF. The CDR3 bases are TGTGCCAGCAGCTTCGGGAATCTCGGCGGCTACACCTTC. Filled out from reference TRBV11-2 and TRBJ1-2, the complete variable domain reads EAGVAQSPRYKIIEKRQSVAFWCNPISGHATLYWYQQILGQGPKLLIQFQNNGVVDDSQLPKDRFSAERLKGVDSTLKIQPAKLEDSAVYLCASSFGNLGGYTFGSGTRLTVV.